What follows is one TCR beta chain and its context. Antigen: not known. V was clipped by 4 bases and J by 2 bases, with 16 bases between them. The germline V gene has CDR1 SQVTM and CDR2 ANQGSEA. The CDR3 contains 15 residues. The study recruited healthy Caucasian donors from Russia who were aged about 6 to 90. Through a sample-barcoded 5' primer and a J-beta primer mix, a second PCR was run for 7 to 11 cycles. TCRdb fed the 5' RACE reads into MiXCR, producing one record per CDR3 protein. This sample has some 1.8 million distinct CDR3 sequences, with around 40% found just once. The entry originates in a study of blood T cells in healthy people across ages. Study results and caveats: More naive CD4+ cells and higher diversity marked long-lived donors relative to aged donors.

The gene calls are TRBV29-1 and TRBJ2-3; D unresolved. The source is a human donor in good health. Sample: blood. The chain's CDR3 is CSVGRTAGPTDTQYF. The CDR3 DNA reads TGCAGCGTTGGCCGGACCGCCGGTCCCACAGATACGCAGTATTTT.